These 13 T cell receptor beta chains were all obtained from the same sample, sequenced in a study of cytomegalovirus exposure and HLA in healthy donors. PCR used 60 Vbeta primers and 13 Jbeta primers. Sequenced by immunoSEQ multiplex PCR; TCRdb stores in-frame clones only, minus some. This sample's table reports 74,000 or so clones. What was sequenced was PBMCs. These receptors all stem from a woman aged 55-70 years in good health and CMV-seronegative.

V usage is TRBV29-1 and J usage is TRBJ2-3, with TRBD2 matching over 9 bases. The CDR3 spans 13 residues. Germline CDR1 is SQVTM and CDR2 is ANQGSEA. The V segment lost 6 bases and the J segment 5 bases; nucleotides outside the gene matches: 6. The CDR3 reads CSVEVREGDTQYF. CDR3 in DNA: TGCAGCGTAGAGGTGCGGGAGGGAGATACGCAGTATTTT.

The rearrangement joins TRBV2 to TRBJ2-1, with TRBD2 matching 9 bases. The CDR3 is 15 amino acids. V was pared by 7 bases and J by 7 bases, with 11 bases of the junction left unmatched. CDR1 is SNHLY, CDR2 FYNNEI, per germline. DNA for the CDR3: TGTGCCAGCACAAGCGGGGCGGGAGGGCCAAATGAGCAGTTCTTC. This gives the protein CASTSGAGGPNEQFF.

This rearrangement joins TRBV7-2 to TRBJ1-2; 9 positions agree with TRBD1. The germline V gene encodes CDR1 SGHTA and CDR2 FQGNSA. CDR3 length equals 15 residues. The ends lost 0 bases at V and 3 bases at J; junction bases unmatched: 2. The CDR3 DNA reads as TGTGCCAGCAGCTTAGCTGGGACAGGGTACTATGGCTACACCTTC. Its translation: CASSLAGTGYYGYTF.

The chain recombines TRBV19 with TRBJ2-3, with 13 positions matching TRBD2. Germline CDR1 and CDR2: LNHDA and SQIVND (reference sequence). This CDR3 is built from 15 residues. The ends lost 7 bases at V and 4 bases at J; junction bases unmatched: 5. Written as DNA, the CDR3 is TGTGCCAGTATCCGGACTAGCGGGAGTGCAGATACGCAGTATTTT. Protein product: CASIRTSGSADTQYF.

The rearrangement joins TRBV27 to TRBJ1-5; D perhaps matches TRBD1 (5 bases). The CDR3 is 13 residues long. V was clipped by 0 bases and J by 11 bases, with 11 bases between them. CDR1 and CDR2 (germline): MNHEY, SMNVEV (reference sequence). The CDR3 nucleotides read TGTGCCAGCAGTTTATCGCCTTCGGGGGCCCAGCATTTT. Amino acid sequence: CASSLSPSGAQHF.

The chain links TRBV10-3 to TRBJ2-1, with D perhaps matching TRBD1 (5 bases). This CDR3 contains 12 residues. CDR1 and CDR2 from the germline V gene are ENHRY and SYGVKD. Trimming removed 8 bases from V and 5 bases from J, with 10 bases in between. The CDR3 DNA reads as TGTGCCATCTGGCAGGACAACAATGAGCAGTTCTTC. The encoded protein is CAIWQDNNEQFF.

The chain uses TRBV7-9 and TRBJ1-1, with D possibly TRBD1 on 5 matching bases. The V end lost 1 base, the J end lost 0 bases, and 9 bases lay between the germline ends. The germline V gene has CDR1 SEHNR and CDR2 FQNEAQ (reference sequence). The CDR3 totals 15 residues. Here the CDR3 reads CASSLERQLNTEAFF. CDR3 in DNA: TGTGCCAGCAGCTTAGAAAGACAGTTGAACACTGAAGCTTTCTTT.

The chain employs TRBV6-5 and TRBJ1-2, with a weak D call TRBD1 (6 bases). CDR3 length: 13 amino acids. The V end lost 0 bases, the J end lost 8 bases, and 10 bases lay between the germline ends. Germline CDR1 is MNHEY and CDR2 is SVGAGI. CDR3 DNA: TGTGCCAGCAGTTACTCGAGCCAGGGGGGCTACACCTTC. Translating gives CASSYSSQGGYTF.

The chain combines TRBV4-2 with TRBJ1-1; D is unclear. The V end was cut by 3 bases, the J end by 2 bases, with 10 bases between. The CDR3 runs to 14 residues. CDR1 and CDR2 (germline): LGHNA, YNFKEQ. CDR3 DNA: TGTGCCAGCAGCCAGCTCTATAGCAACACTGAAGCTTTCTTT. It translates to CASSQLYSNTEAFF.

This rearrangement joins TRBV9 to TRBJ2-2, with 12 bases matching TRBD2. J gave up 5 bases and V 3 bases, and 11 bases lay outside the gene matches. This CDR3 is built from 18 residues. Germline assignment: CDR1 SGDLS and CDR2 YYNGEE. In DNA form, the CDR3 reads TGTGCCAGCAGCGAGAGGGGGCTAGCGGGAGGGGCAACCGGGGAGCTGTTTTTT. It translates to CASSERGLAGGATGELFF.

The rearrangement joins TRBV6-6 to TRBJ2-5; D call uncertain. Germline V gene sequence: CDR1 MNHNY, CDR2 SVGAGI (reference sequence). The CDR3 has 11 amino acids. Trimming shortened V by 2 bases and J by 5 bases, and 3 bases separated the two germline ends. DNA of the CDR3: TGTGCCAGCAGTTACGGCGAGACCCAGTACTTC. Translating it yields CASSYGETQYF.

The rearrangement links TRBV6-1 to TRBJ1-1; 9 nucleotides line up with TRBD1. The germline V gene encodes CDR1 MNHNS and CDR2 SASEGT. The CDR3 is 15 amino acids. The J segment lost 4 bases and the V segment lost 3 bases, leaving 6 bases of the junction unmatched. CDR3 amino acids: CASSDSTGGSTEAFF. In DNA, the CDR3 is TGTGCCAGCAGTGATTCGACAGGGGGGAGCACTGAAGCTTTCTTT.

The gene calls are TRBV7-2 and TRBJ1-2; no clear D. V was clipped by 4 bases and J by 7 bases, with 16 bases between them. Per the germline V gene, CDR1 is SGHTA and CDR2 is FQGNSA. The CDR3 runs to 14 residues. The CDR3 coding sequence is TGTGCCAGCAGCTCGCCCTCGGAGGTCACTGGCTACACCTTC. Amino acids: CASSSPSEVTGYTF.